What follows is one T cell receptor (beta chain) and its context. The CDR3 sequence is 16 residues long. Germline V gene lookup returns CDR1 SGHTS and CDR2 YDEGEE. The V end was cut by 0 bases, the J end by 3 bases, with 12 bases between. The assay was immunoSEQ multiplex PCR, and TCRdb's table has in-frame clones only and misses some. Of about 61,000 clones listed, approximately 87% were seen once; the top ten hold 6% to 7%. The sample originates from a study of blood T cell repertoires in COVID-19. As for the study in general: Acute and convalescent COVID-19 specimens originated in the United States, Italy and Spain.

This chain joins TRBV5-8 and TRBJ2-2, with unresolved D. The TCR originated in a man aged 60 to 75 with acute or convalescent COVID-19. Sequencing was done on a sample of peripheral blood. The CDR3 loop reads CASSLGYSPYTGELFF. Written as DNA, the CDR3 is TGTGCCAGCAGCTTGGGCTATTCTCCATACACCGGGGAGCTGTTTTTT.